This passage covers 29 T cell receptor beta chains from one sample sequenced in a study of T cells after yellow fever vaccination. One entry per CDR3 protein, called by TCRdb with MiXCR from the 5' RACE reads. The sample lists approximately 550,000 distinct CDR3 sequences, roughly 13% occurring once. The sample consisted of PBMCs, taken on the day of the yellow fever booster vaccination. The receptors originated from a man between 25 and 39 years old who received the YFV17D yellow fever vaccine.

The chain carries TRBV5-4 and TRBJ1-2, with 9 bases fitting TRBD1. There are 17 residues in the CDR3. Trimming took 4 bases from V and 6 from J; bases not matched to a gene: 16. Germline CDR1 is SGHNT and CDR2 is YYREEE (reference sequence). The CDR3 sequence: CASSLPQGAIGRHGYTF. The CDR3 DNA sequence: TGTGCCAGCAGCCTTCCACAGGGGGCCATCGGTCGGCATGGCTACACCTTC.

V usage is TRBV6-1 and J usage is TRBJ1-2; D may be TRBD1 (5 bases). Germline lookup yields CDR1 MNHNS and CDR2 SASEGT. The CDR3 length is 15 residues. The V gene lost 6 bases and the J gene lost 2 bases, with 16 bases spanning the gap. CDR3 region: CASRRGTEPNYGYTF. The CDR3, as DNA: TGTGCCAGCAGAAGAGGGACCGAACCAAACTATGGCTACACCTTC.

This clonotype turned up a few times. The genes are TRBV10-3 and TRBJ2-2; tentatively, D is TRBD1 (6 bases). The CDR3 has 15 residues. V was pared by 10 bases and J by 4 bases, with 19 bases between. The germline gives CDR1 ENHRY, CDR2 SYGVKD. The CDR3 DNA sequence: TGTGCCACCAAAATGGGGCAGGGGAGCACCGGGGAGCTGTTTTTT. Its translation is CATKMGQGSTGELFF.

The chain is built from TRBV6-2 or TRBV6-3 and TRBJ1-5; D gene unclear. Trimming took 4 bases from V and 7 from J, leaving 14 bases between them. The germline V gene has CDR1 MNHEY and CDR2 SVGEGT. This CDR3 region has 14 residues. This CDR3 is CASSLAPRVQPQHF. CDR3 DNA: TGTGCCAGCAGTTTGGCTCCTCGGGTGCAGCCCCAGCATTTT.

This clonotype has only a few counts. The chain recombines TRBV6-1 with TRBJ1-6; a weak D match, TRBD1 (5 bases). Per the germline V gene, CDR1 is MNHNS and CDR2 is SASEGT. Between the trimmed V and J ends, which lost 6 bases and 10 bases, there was a span of 13 bases. This CDR3 is built from 13 residues. The CDR3 loop is CASRPDIESPLHF. DNA of the CDR3: TGTGCCAGCAGGCCGGACATAGAGTCACCCCTCCACTTT.

The rearrangement links TRBV11-1 to TRBJ2-7; D is unclear. This CDR3 spans 12 amino acids. Trimming took off 6 bases at V and 2 bases at J, with 8 bases between the two ends. Per germline, CDR1 SGHAT and CDR2 FQDESV (reference sequence). Here the CDR3 reads CASSSAAYEQYF. CDR3 coding DNA: TGTGCCAGCAGTTCCGCTGCCTACGAGCAGTACTTC.

There are a few counts of this clonotype. The J gene is TRBJ2-5, the V gene TRBV3-1; the D is unclear. The CDR3 is 14 amino acids. Trimming removed 1 base from V and 1 base from J, with 7 bases in between. Germline lookup yields CDR1 LGHDT and CDR2 YNNKEL (reference sequence). Here the CDR3 reads CASSQGILQETQYF. The CDR3 DNA follows: TGTGCCAGCAGCCAAGGCATACTCCAAGAGACCCAGTACTTC.

CDR3 coding DNA: TGTGCCAGCAGTTACTCTCTGCCTTACGAGCAGTACTTC. Protein: CASSYSLPYEQYF. The chain employs TRBV6-2 or TRBV6-3 and TRBJ2-7, with no clear D. V was pared by 0 bases and J by 4 bases, with 7 bases between. This CDR3 has 13 residues. Looked up from germline, CDR1 is MNHEY and CDR2 is SVGEGT.

The chain recombines TRBV10-3 with TRBJ2-5; no definite D call. Germline values: CDR1 ENHRY, CDR2 SYGVKD. CDR3 length: 13 residues. V dropped 2 bases and J dropped 5 bases, with 9 bases sitting between them. The CDR3 sequence is CAISEGYAETQYF. CDR3 nucleotides: TGTGCCATCAGTGAGGGGTACGCGGAGACCCAGTACTTC.

In its sample, this clonotype was seen a few times. The CDR3 sequence is CASSREAVAGGGEQFF. The CDR3 DNA is TGCGCCAGCAGCCGAGAGGCGGTAGCGGGAGGGGGTGAGCAGTTCTTC. This chain joins TRBV4-3 and TRBJ2-1; TRBD2 matches 11 bases. Trimming removed 4 bases from V and 9 bases from J; junction bases left unmatched: 11. Germline CDR1 reads LGHNA; CDR2 reads YSLEER. The CDR3 covers 16 residues.

This clonotype showed up just a few times. This chain links TRBV5-4 with TRBJ2-7; D is uncertain. Germline values: CDR1 SGHNT, CDR2 YYREEE (reference sequence). The CDR3 totals 15 residues. V was trimmed by 0 bases and J by 3 bases, leaving 13 bases between them. The CDR3 here is CASSLEYGTSYEQYF. CDR3 in DNA: TGTGCCAGCAGCTTGGAGTATGGTACCAGCTACGAGCAGTACTTC.

This clonotype was detected ten times or more. This chain links TRBV4-3 with TRBJ2-5; 13 nucleotides line up with TRBD2. CDR1 is LGHNA, CDR2 YSLEER, per germline. Trimming cost V 3 bases and J 5 bases; bases outside gene matches: 6. The CDR3 loop spans 16 amino acids. The CDR3 DNA reads as TGCGCCAGCAGCCAGGGCTGGACTAGCGGGAGTGAGACCCAGTACTTC. As protein: CASSQGWTSGSETQYF.

The chain uses TRBV6-1 and TRBJ1-2; 9 positions agree with TRBD1. After removal of 7 bases from V and 4 bases from J, the junction contained 4 bases not matched to a gene. Germline V gene data show CDR1 as MNHNS and CDR2 as SASEGT. The CDR3 loop spans 13 amino acids. The CDR3 loop reads CASKTGGGYGYTF. CDR3 DNA sequence: TGTGCCAGCAAGACAGGGGGAGGCTATGGCTACACCTTC.

This clonotype appeared a few times. The chain has TRBV20-1 and TRBJ2-3; 9 bases line up with TRBD1. This CDR3 spans 14 amino acids. V shed 6 bases, J shed 5 bases, and the junction held 9 bases outside the gene matches. Germline lookup yields CDR1 DFQATT and CDR2 SNEGSKA (reference sequence). The CDR3 sequence: CSAIDGTGRDTQYF. The CDR3 DNA is TGCAGTGCCATAGACGGGACAGGGAGAGATACGCAGTATTTT.

This clonotype was counted only a few times. V usage is TRBV7-9 and J usage is TRBJ2-3; 8 nucleotides line up with TRBD2. This CDR3 is 16 amino acids long. V lost 6 bases and J lost 0; bases outside the gene matches: 8. The germline V gene has CDR1 SEHNR and CDR2 FQNEAQ (reference sequence). Here the CDR3 reads CASSRSSGTSTDTQYF. DNA of the CDR3: TGTGCCAGCAGTCGAAGTAGCGGGACTAGCACAGATACGCAGTATTTT.

The rearrangement links TRBV25-1 to TRBJ1-1, with D unresolved. V was trimmed by 3 bases and J by 5 bases, leaving 7 bases between them. The CDR3 totals 12 residues. Germline loops: CDR1 MGHDK, CDR2 SYGVNS. The CDR3 DNA reads as TGTGCCAGCAGTGACGACTTAACTGAAGCTTTCTTT. Protein sequence: CASSDDLTEAFF.

This chain uses TRBV15 with TRBJ2-7; D tentatively reads TRBD1 or TRBD2 (5 bases each). Germline loops: CDR1 LNHNV, CDR2 YYDKDF (reference sequence). There are 13 residues in the CDR3. Trimming removed 10 bases at V and 0 bases at J, with 13 bases between. The CDR3 loop is CAIARDHSYEQYF. CDR3 bases: TGTGCCATCGCAAGGGACCACTCCTACGAGCAGTACTTC.

This clonotype was detected only a few times. V and J are TRBV4-3 and TRBJ1-6; D is uncertain. Germline V gives CDR1 LGHNA, CDR2 YSLEER. Trimming removed 0 bases from V and 7 bases from J, with 7 bases in between. The CDR3 sequence is 14 residues long. In nucleotides, the CDR3 is TGCGCCAGCAGCCAAGAATCTTGGAATTCACCCCTCCACTTT. Translating gives CASSQESWNSPLHF.

This clonotype was detected ten times or more. V and J are TRBV20-1 and TRBJ1-5; possible D gene TRBD1, 5 bases. Germline CDR1 reads DFQATT; CDR2 reads SNEGSKA (reference sequence). The CDR3 covers 16 residues. V was cut by 3 bases and J by 0 bases, with 15 bases left in between. The CDR3 sequence is CSASPPGYGSNQPQHF. CDR3 sequence (DNA): TGCAGTGCTAGTCCCCCAGGGTACGGTAGCAATCAGCCCCAGCATTTT.

V and J are TRBV19 and TRBJ1-2; the match to TRBD1 covers 8 bases. The junction had 14 bases not matched to a gene; V was cut back by 9 bases and J by 5 bases. The CDR3 is made up of 15 amino acids. Germline loops: CDR1 LNHDA, CDR2 SQIVND (reference sequence). The CDR3 sequence is CASKTGEGFRYGYTF. The CDR3 DNA reads TGTGCCAGCAAGACAGGGGAGGGCTTTCGGTATGGCTACACCTTC. The whole variable domain, filled in from reference TRBV19 and TRBJ1-2, reads DGGITQSPKYLFRKEGQNVTLSCEQNLNHDAMYWYRQDPGQGLRLIYYSQIVNDFQKGDIAEGYSVSREKKESFPLTVTSAQKNPTAFYLCASKTGEGFRYGYTFGSGTRLTVV.

The chain links TRBV7-9 to TRBJ2-5, with a possible D match to TRBD2 (5 bases). Germline CDR1 and CDR2: SEHNR and FQNEAQ (reference sequence). V was clipped by 3 bases and J by 2 bases, with 13 bases between them. This CDR3 has 15 residues. CDR3 sequence: CASSFSGNRQETQYF. DNA for the CDR3: TGTGCCAGCAGCTTCTCGGGGAATAGACAAGAGACCCAGTACTTC.

The V call is TRBV19, the J call TRBJ2-7; possible D gene TRBD2, 6 bases. This CDR3 spans 14 amino acids. Germline CDR1 is LNHDA and CDR2 is SQIVND (reference sequence). Trimming pared 7 bases from V and 1 base from J, leaving 14 bases between. CDR3: CASKPGAWSYEQYF. In DNA, the CDR3 is TGTGCCAGTAAGCCGGGAGCTTGGTCCTACGAGCAGTACTTC.

This clonotype has ten or more counts. This chain joins TRBV7-2 and TRBJ2-7, with D possibly matching TRBD1 (5 bases). Germline CDR1 is SGHTA and CDR2 is FQGNSA. Trimming took 3 bases from V and 7 from J, leaving 16 bases between them. The CDR3 sequence is 14 residues long. CDR3 sequence (DNA): TGTGCCAGCAGCTTGTCGGACATGAATGGGGAGCAGTACTTC. Protein sequence: CASSLSDMNGEQYF.

This clonotype was detected only a few times. The chain uses TRBV20-1 and TRBJ2-2; TRBD2 aligns across 9 bases. V dropped 2 bases and J dropped 5; count of bases not matched to a gene: 6. The CDR3 is 15 residues long. Germline-derived CDR1 and CDR2 are DFQATT and SNEGSKA (reference sequence). CDR3 region: CSARSGGLATGELFF. The CDR3 coding sequence is TGCAGTGCTAGATCCGGTGGACTAGCGACCGGGGAGCTGTTTTTT.

This chain links TRBV19 with TRBJ2-1; D not resolved. The CDR3 loop spans 12 amino acids. The germline V gene has CDR1 LNHDA and CDR2 SQIVND (reference sequence). The V end was cut by 3 bases, the J end by 7 bases, with 7 bases between. The CDR3 DNA reads as TGTGCCAGTAGTATCGCCGCGAATGAGCAGTTCTTC. Translating gives CASSIAANEQFF. Variable domain in full (rest from reference TRBV19 and TRBJ2-1): DGGITQSPKYLFRKEGQNVTLSCEQNLNHDAMYWYRQDPGQGLRLIYYSQIVNDFQKGDIAEGYSVSREKKESFPLTVTSAQKNPTAFYLCASSIAANEQFFGPGTRLTVL.

The chain couples TRBV7-2 to TRBJ2-1, with D unresolved. The CDR3 sequence is 13 residues long. Between the trimmed V and J ends, which lost 3 bases and 2 bases, there was a span of 5 bases. The germline V gene encodes CDR1 SGHTA and CDR2 FQGNSA. The CDR3 DNA follows: TGTGCCAGCAGCTTGCACCCCTACAATGAGCAGTTCTTC. As protein: CASSLHPYNEQFF.

This clonotype has only a few counts. The chain joins TRBV15 to TRBJ2-4; perhaps TRBD2 as D (6 bases). Trimming removed 4 bases at V and 5 bases at J, with 6 bases between. The CDR3 extends over 12 amino acids. Germline CDR1 and CDR2: LNHNV and YYDKDF (reference sequence). The CDR3, as DNA: TGTGCCACCAGCACGGGGGAAAACATTCAGTACTTC. Translating it yields CATSTGENIQYF.

This clonotype has only a few counts. CDR3 region: CASSQGGIGAFF. CDR3 DNA: TGTGCCAGCAGCCAAGGGGGAATCGGGGCTTTCTTT. The V call is TRBV3-1, the J call TRBJ1-1, with D unresolved. V was cut by 1 base and J by 11 bases, with 11 bases left in between. This CDR3 spans 12 amino acids. The germline V gene encodes CDR1 LGHDT and CDR2 YNNKEL (reference sequence). The variable domain in full, with the rest retrieved from reference TRBV3-1 and TRBJ1-1, is DTAVSQTPKYLVTQMGNDKSIKCEQNLGHDTMYWYKQDSKKFLKIMFSYNNKELIINETVPNRFSPKSPDKAHLNLHINSLELGDSAVYFCASSQGGIGAFFGQGTRLTVV.

Note on this clonotype: Relative to the germline gene, one junction end is altered; a read error may explain this. The DNA for the CDR3 is TGCTGTGCTAGAGTCGTCGGAGGGTCGGGGAAAACTGAAGCTTTCTTT. It encodes CCARVVGGSGKTEAFF. The chain combines TRBV20-1 with TRBJ1-1; no clear D gene. This CDR3 is built from 16 residues. The germline V gene encodes CDR1 DFQATT and CDR2 SNEGSKA (reference sequence).